The text below deals with one T cell receptor (beta chain). Its cognate antigen is unknown. The data were produced by immunoSEQ multiplex PCR, yet TCRdb's version contains in-frame clones alone and is incomplete. The sample shows about 120,000 clones, 75% to 90% of them seen only once. Germline V lookup: CDR1 SQVTM, CDR2 ANQGSEA. The CDR3 is 14 amino acids. Trimming took off 0 bases at V and 2 bases at J, with 10 bases between the two ends. The entry originates in a study of T cell responses to AZD1222 COVID-19 vaccine. General study findings and limits: Mostly white British, mostly female donors; authors suggested clonal diversity may be underestimated.

Specimen: peripheral blood, collected on day 0 of AZD1222 vaccination. This sequence joins TRBV29-1 and TRBJ2-5; no clear D gene. This sequence originates from an adult in good health. The CDR3 DNA sequence: TGCAGCGTTGAAGATCTTTGGGGACAAGAGACCCAGTACTTC. Protein: CSVEDLWGQETQYF.